This T cell receptor beta chain was sequenced for a study of vaccination and CD4 T cells after COVID-19. On the study more broadly: Six males and four females, two of them Hispanic, were enrolled as convalescents. The stimulus for the cells was overlapping spike peptides derived from SARS-CoV-2, HCoV-NL63, HCoV-OC43 and HCoV-229E.

The Oncomine TCR Beta short-read assay sequenced DNA from cultured CD4+ T cells. From the PCR reads, TCRdb called clonotypes with MiXCR, one entry per CDR3 protein. The sample records around 20,000 distinct CDR3 sequences, roughly 55% being singletons. On this clonotype: No antigen is known for it.

The CDR3 has 16 amino acids. The J segment lost 3 bases and the V segment lost 2 bases, leaving 4 bases of the junction unmatched. Germline-derived CDR1 and CDR2 are DFQATT and SNEGSKA (reference sequence). The sample's treatment: 10-day PBMC culture with coronavirus spike peptide pools or control peptides (ViraFEST assay). ViraFEST used peptide pools to expand antigen-specific T cells, then sequenced TCRs. This clonotype was obtained from a human donor who had recovered from COVID-19. Sequenced here: CD4+ T cells from blood, cultured in vitro, sampled after SARS-CoV-2 vaccination. The chain combines TRBV20-1 with TRBJ2-2, with 12 bases that match TRBD2. CDR3 nucleotides: TGCAGTGCTAGACCGGGACTAGCGGGCGACACCGGGGAGCTGTTTTTT. Amino acids: CSARPGLAGDTGELFF.